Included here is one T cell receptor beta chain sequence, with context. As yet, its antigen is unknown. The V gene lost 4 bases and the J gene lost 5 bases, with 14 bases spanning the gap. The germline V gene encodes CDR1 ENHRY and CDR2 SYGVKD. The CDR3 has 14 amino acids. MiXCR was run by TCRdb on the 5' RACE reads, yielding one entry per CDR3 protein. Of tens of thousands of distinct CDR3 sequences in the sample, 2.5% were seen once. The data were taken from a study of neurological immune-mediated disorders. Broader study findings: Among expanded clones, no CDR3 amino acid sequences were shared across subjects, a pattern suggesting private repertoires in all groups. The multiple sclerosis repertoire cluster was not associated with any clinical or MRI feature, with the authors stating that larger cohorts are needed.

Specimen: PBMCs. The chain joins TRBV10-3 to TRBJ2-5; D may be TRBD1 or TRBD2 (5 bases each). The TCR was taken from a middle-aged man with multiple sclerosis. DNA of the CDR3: TGTGCCATCAGTGGACAAACGGGGCGGGAGACCCAGTACTTC. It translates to CAISGQTGRETQYF.